This entry is about one T cell receptor beta chain. Antigen: not known. The data stem from a study of OX40 agonist ivuxolimab in advanced cancers. Study results and caveats: CD4+ and CD8+ blood T cells expanded clonally by week 6 at 0.1 to 3.0 mg/kg.

Patients were excluded for autoimmune disease history or systemic immunosuppression. CDR1 is SGHTA and CDR2 is FQGNSA in the germline V gene. The CDR3 is made up of 16 amino acids. The junction had 1 base not matched to a gene; V was cut back by 2 bases and J by 0 bases. Here immunoSEQ multiplex PCR was the method, and the copy in TCRdb shows in-frame clones only, minus some. This sample has some 84,000 clones, with roughly 89% found just once. The gene calls are TRBV7-2 and TRBJ2-1; 10 bases are shared with TRBD2. This specimen was CD4+ or CD8+ T cells sorted from blood, taken in a trial of the OX40 agonist ivuxolimab. The sequence came from an adult with an advanced solid tumor such as melanoma, head and neck, liver or kidney cancer. Here the CDR3 DNA reads TGTGCCAGCAGCTTAACTAGCGGGGACTCCTACAATGAGCAGTTCTTC. Translation: CASSLTSGDSYNEQFF.